This T cell receptor (beta chain) was obtained from a study of T cell responses to AZD1222 COVID-19 vaccine. As to this clone: The antigen remains undetermined.

Whole-study findings and limits: Donors were chiefly white British, with a greater number of females, and clonal diversity was perhaps underestimated.

The repertoire was sequenced with immunoSEQ multiplex PCR; TCRdb's copy has only in-frame clones and lacks some. The sample consists of about 92,000 clones, roughly 90% of them appearing once. The CDR3 consists of 15 residues. Germline CDR1 is MDHEN and CDR2 is SYDVKM. With 4 bases removed from V and 7 bases from J, the gap between germline ends came to 14 bases. The sample in question was peripheral blood, obtained on day 0 of AZD1222 vaccination. The rearrangement joins TRBV28 to TRBJ1-6; D not resolved. The sequence derives from an adult in good health. The CDR3, as DNA: TGTGCCAGCAGTTCAGGTGGATCGGGGAATTCACCCCTCCACTTT. Its protein product is CASSSGGSGNSPLHF.